This T cell receptor beta chain was sequenced in a study of cytomegalovirus exposure and HLA in healthy donors (dated by TCRdb to 2016 to 2017). Context from the whole study: In an earlier analysis of 550 to 750 of the donors, approximately 260 Gb of sequence data and some 120 million unique TCR beta sequences from about 180 million T cells were reported. An early release covering over 500 HLA-typed donors comprised about 300 gigabases of sequencing data and 85 million to 100 million unique TCR sequences. Of the roughly 400 genotyped donors, approximately 83% fell in the genetic ancestry cluster associated with self-reported Caucasian donors. The study aimed to test whether signatures of past pathogen exposure could be identified by cataloging public T cell receptors. The study profiled the T cell repertoires of around 700 subjects by immunosequencing and related them to cytomegalovirus serostatus. In addition to the first cohort of approximately 670 subjects, a separate validation cohort of over 90 different subjects was used. High-throughput TCR immunosequencing, statistical association of individual TCRs with disease status, and machine learning were combined to predict cytomegalovirus infection status. A later analysis re-analyzed previously published TCR beta repertoires from roughly 600 donors and added high-resolution HLA genotyping to study TCR occurrence patterns. Rather than using new phenotypic data, the later analysis identified candidate immune exposures from TCR beta sequences and from how often those sequences occurred across donors. An earlier analysis of several hundred of the donors used high-throughput TCR beta sequencing to judge whether each TCR beta V gene segment behaved as functional or pseudogenic. Donor age, sex, ethnicity and CMV serostatus were compiled alongside the repertoire data. A later genetic analysis took genome-wide SNP genotypes for about 55% of the 666 donors and used that subset as a discovery cohort. All discovery cohort repertoires had been generated using a single sequencing platform. Both class I and class II loci were covered by HLA typing, at four-digit resolution. The number of typed donors differed by locus: about 629-630 for A, B, C, DRB1 and DQB1; some 540 for DQA1; roughly 600 for DPA1; and around 490 for DPB1. Because of strong linkage in the cohort, roughly five DR-DQ haplotypes were treated as single units for association and clustering. Among 300 to 500 genotyped donors of the cohort, an average of around 250,000 unique TCR beta nucleotide sequences was sequenced per donor, of which about 18% were non-productive. Beyond this particular receptor, the publication reports: The study gave a list of 150 to 200 TCR beta chains associated with cytomegalovirus. In a later analysis, HLA-associated TCR beta chains were found to be more clonally expanded and to have lower generation probabilities than equally common non-associated chains. In a later analysis, some 18,000 TCR beta sequences were associated with specific HLA alleles at a false discovery rate of 0.05. The sequencing pipeline was judged likely to have produced a cluster of highly shared sequence variants as a technical artifact. In a later analysis, the rate of TCR association differed among HLA loci, with DRB1 alleles having the most associated TCRs and HLA-C alleles having the fewest. Roughly uniform sequencing depth across donors was assumed in presence/absence analyses, although this assumption may not hold. A later genetic analysis associated a missense DCLRE1C variant with V-gene and J-gene trimming of TCR beta chains, and an independent cohort replicated the association. Some IMGT-functional V segments, including TRBV6-2 and TRBV6-3, could not be told apart with the 87-base-pair reads, so those segments were excluded. In a later analysis, most CMV-associated TCR beta chains were found to appear HLA-restricted, with HLA associations seemingly driven largely by CMV exposure. A few of the identified cytomegalovirus-associated TCR beta chains were confirmed in vitro to be specific for cytomegalovirus antigens. Strong co-occurrence of HLA alleles, especially DR and DQ, made assigning TCR associations to individual alleles difficult. The authors suggested that the approach could potentially be generalized to other disease states and immunological phenotypes. A further reported finding was that TCR beta sequences accurately predicted the HLA-A and HLA-B alleles for most subjects in the first cohort. An earlier analysis of 587 of the donors showed that most TCR beta V segments appeared in productive rearrangements either about 90% or about 30% of the time, which broadly matched IMGT annotations. The only immune exposure information available for the cohort was CMV serostatus. This cohort had only TCR beta chains sequenced, and the lack of alpha or paired-chain data limited which features could be detected. Because counts were too low, about 17 rarely observed V segments, including chromosome 9 orphons, were excluded from the earlier analysis of some 540 of the donors. HLA typing was unavailable for some donors at each locus, so association tests used only the typed subset. In a later analysis, several top co-occurrence clusters were reported to appear linked to parvovirus B19, influenza, CMV and Epstein-Barr virus. Cytomegalovirus status was reported to be diagnosed by the classifier with high specificity and sensitivity in both the original and validation cohorts. Most TCR sequences were observed very rarely across donors, whereas some public TCRs were present in many individuals. A later genetic analysis reported fewer N-insertions in productive TCRs among donors in an Asian-associated ancestry cluster than the roughly 650-donor mean. Linkage disequilibrium might explain the correlated functional status among segregating V segments, but an unknown experimental factor could not be excluded.

Comment on this clone: Its antigen is still unknown. The record has no base qualities; no much larger clone is one base away.

From a lookup of the germline V gene, CDR1 and CDR2 are MDHEN and SYDVKM. The CDR3 contains 14 residues, cysteine and phenylalanine counted. Of all the DNA, just the CDR3 is kept, 42 bases in frame from base 1. Relative to germline, V is 4 bases shorter and J is 4 bases shorter, with 11 bases between their ends. In total, approximately 610 healthy bone marrow donors made up the cohort. At the time of sampling, all cohort members were nominally healthy, though unrecorded immune exposures were likely present. The donor tested CMV seropositive, placing the donor among the roughly 270 seropositive members of the cohort. Every donor gave a peripheral blood sample, and the peripheral blood mononuclear cells from that sample were used for TCR beta sequencing. The Qiagen DNeasy Blood Extraction Kit was used to extract genomic DNA from the blood cell samples. The library came from the immunoSEQ multiplex PCR assay. A mixture of 60 forward primers for TCR Vbeta segments and 13 reverse primers for TCR Jbeta segments was used in the multiplex PCR. A multiplex PCR assay on genomic DNA amplified the CDR3 region of rearranged TCR beta genes. On the Illumina HiSeq System, the amplified TCR beta libraries were sequenced as 87-base-pair reads. The source study handled its data this way. Across the 500 to 700 repertoires, a later analysis counted roughly 77 million unique TCR beta chains, 8.5 million to 12 million of which were shared by at least two donors. Raw reads were error-corrected and collapsed into unique sequences by a nearest-neighbor algorithm in which closely related sequences were merged to remove PCR and sequencing errors. V, D and J gene segments were assigned by aligning CDR3 sequences to IMGT reference sequences. For a sequence to be retained, a match of at least six nucleotides was required to both a V gene segment and a J gene segment. Rearrangements were classified as productive when the CDR3 lacked stop codons and remained in frame with V and J, and all other rearrangements were classified as non-productive. Following IMGT convention, CDR3 was defined as the stretch from the second conserved V-encoded cysteine up to the conserved J-encoded phenylalanine. In an earlier analysis of around 640 of the donors, sequences lacking an unambiguous match to a single V gene segment were excluded. An earlier analysis of approximately 590 of the donors called V segments functional above 56.7% productive rearrangements and segregating when the between-donor standard deviation exceeded 5%. A statistical classification framework was built to diagnose cytomegalovirus status from the catalog of TCR beta chain sequences. In a later analysis, TCR nucleotide sequences were compared against IMGT/GENE-DB human TR gene sequences so that V and J genes could be assigned. A later analysis assigned CDR3 sequences and most-parsimonious VDJ recombination scenarios with the TCRdist pipeline. In a later analysis, each TCR beta chain was defined by its CDR3 amino acid sequence together with its V-gene family, and reads without a unique V-gene family were excluded. A later analysis removed several hundred highly shared, low-generation-probability nucleotide sequences to deal with suspected cross-contamination and a sequencing artifact. In a later analysis, a clonal expansion index was calculated for each public chain from normalized within-repertoire ranks of inferred template counts. A later analysis computed generation probabilities with a VDJ recombination model fitted to out-of-frame rearrangements, and checked the results against IGoR. Hypergeometric tests were used in a later analysis to score TCR-TCR, TCR-HLA and TCR-CMV co-occurrence, with a repertoire-size bias correction applied to the TCR pairs. A later analysis estimated false discovery rates by permuting HLA or CMV assignments 20 times. In a later analysis, co-occurring TCRs were grouped using DBSCAN, and TCRdist sequence similarity was added for clustering within HLA-allele-positive subsets. Co-occurrence clustering excluded repertoires with fewer than 30,000 or more than 120,000 public chains, plus five with anomalous nucleotide sharing. TCRdb mirrors the immuneACCESS table, restricted to in-frame sequences. Some clones are absent from its copies; in checked studies, under half trace to an unresolved V gene, and the reason for the others is unknown. That table furnishes V, J and clone size, whereas the DNA furnished D and trimming. In this sample the table shows fewer than 250,000 clones, 83% of which occur a single time. Approximately 1.6% of the sample rests with the top ten.

The source of this sequence is a man in his forties or fifties in good health and CMV-seropositive. Sequenced: PBMCs. The chain is made from TRBV28 and TRBJ2-4; matching of 6 bases hints at TRBD1 as the D gene. The DNA is as follows: TGTGCCAGCAGTTCTCGCAGGGGAAAAAACATTCAGTACTTC. The encoded protein is CASSSRRGKNIQYF.